This T cell receptor (beta chain) was found in a study of shared clonotypes between healthy human individuals. The CDR3 length is 16 residues. Per germline, CDR1 ENHRY and CDR2 SYGVKD. With 3 bases removed from V and 5 bases from J, the gap between germline ends came to 16 bases. The repertoire was sequenced with immunoSEQ multiplex PCR; TCRdb's copy has only in-frame clones and lacks some. This table has about 1.4 million clones, more than 95% appearing once. The chain couples TRBV10-3 to TRBJ2-2, with TRBD1 as a possible D gene (6 bases). The sequence derives from a man aged 25 to 45 in good health. Sample: naive CD4+ T cells sorted from blood. Subset described: CD45RA+ positively selected. This chain's CDR3 is CAISDPTGPRTGELFF. CDR3 in DNA: TGTGCCATCAGTGATCCAACAGGGCCTAGGACCGGGGAGCTGTTTTTT.